This TCR beta chain was sequenced in a study of CD8 T cells in Susac syndrome. General study findings and limits: In its TCR sequencing and HLA analysis, the study acknowledged that the number of individuals was relatively small.

Sequencing of TCR beta was performed on blood CD8+ T cells and on blood CD4+ T cells. FACS was used to enrich TEMRA cells, whereas the CD8+ and CD4+ T cells were obtained by negative isolation. It was with random hexamers that about 0.45 to 1 ug RNA was reverse transcribed. The immunoSEQ assay covered 54 Vbeta and 13 Jbeta segments for CDR3. TCRdb re-called the immunoSEQ multiplex PCR reads through MiXCR, storing one row per CDR3 protein. The repertoire consists of some 300,000 distinct CDR3 sequences, with about nine tenths occurring once and the leading ten covering 0.18%. With 1 base removed from V and 7 bases from J, the gap between germline ends came to 15 bases. Germline V lookup: CDR1 SGDLS, CDR2 YYNGEE. This CDR3 is 15 amino acids long. A remark on this clonotype: Its cognate antigen is unknown.

The sample consisted of CD8+ T cells from PBMCs. The receptor was derived from a human donor with multiple sclerosis. J is TRBJ2-1 and V is TRBV9; tentatively, D is TRBD2 (7 bases). CDR3 sequence (DNA): TGTGCCAGCAGCGTACTCGAGGGAGGGGGTAATGAGCAGTTCTTC. Its protein product is CASSVLEGGGNEQFF.